This is a list of T cell receptor beta chains from one sample in a study of blood T cells in healthy people across ages. TCRdb recomputed calls from the 5' RACE reads with MiXCR, one row per CDR3 protein. The sample holds about 580,000 distinct CDR3 sequences; about 45% are singletons and the top ten take 20% to 25%. The sequencing sample was made of blood. These receptors all come from an older man in good health. The CDR3 runs from the conserved cysteine through the conserved F or W. D genes are given only for firm matches. Rows give clone size only sometimes, using once, few, many, or a class for an expanded clone.

clone_size,j_call,v_call,d_call,cdr3_nt,cdr3_aa
-,TRBJ2-1,TRBV5-1,-,TGCGCCAGCAGCAGGGGCTCCGGACGCTCCTACAATGAGCAGTTCTTC,CASSRGSGRSYNEQFF
many,TRBJ2-7,TRBV6-6,TRBD2,TGTGCCAGCAGTTACTCCGAGCGGGGGGCCTACGAGCAGTACTTC,CASSYSERGAYEQYF
-,TRBJ2-7,TRBV6-2/TRBV6-3,-,TGTGCCAGCAGTTACTTTACAGGGATGAACGAGCAGTACTTC,CASSYFTGMNEQYF
few,TRBJ2-1,TRBV10-3,TRBD2,TGTGCCATCTCAGGCGGGAGGGCACGGGTTGAGCAGTTCTTC,CAISGGRARVEQFF
few,TRBJ1-5,TRBV12-3/TRBV12-4,-,TGTGCCAGCAGTGTCAGTGTCAATCAGCCCCAGCATTTT,CASSVSVNQPQHF
once,TRBJ1-1,TRBV20-1,-,TGCAGTGCTAGATTAGACACGAACACTGAAGCTTTCTTT,CSARLDTNTEAFF
-,TRBJ2-3,TRBV7-7,TRBD2,TGTGCTAGCAGCCCCATTAGCGGGGGGGCCACAGATACGCAGTATTTT,CASSPISGGATDTQYF
-,TRBJ1-2,TRBV5-1,TRBD1,TGCGCCAGCAGCTTTACAGGGGGCTCGGGCGGCTACACCTTC,CASSFTGGSGGYTF
-,TRBJ2-1,TRBV7-2,TRBD2,TGTGCCAGCAGTGTCACCTTGGGGGGGAATGAGCAGTTCTTC,CASSVTLGGNEQFF
-,TRBJ2-1,TRBV7-8,-,TGTGCCAGCAGCTTAAGGCAACAGAAACCCTTAATTGGGAATGAGCAGTTCTTC,CASSLRQQKPLIGNEQFF
-,TRBJ2-7,TRBV7-2,-,TGTGCCAGCAGCTTAGAACACAGCTCCTACGAGCAGTACTTC,CASSLEHSSYEQYF
-,TRBJ2-3,TRBV29-1,-,TGCAGCGTGGATCAAGGTCGGGTCAGCACAGATACGCAGTATTTT,CSVDQGRVSTDTQYF
few,TRBJ1-6,TRBV25-1,-,TGTGCCAGCAAATCGGACGGGGGTTACCATTCACCCCTCCACTTT,CASKSDGGYHSPLHF
-,TRBJ2-1,TRBV7-2,-,TGTGCCAGCAGCATAGACTCCACCACTAATAATGAGCAGTTCTTC,CASSIDSTTNNEQFF
-,TRBJ1-5,TRBV10-3,-,TGTGCCATCAGTGCTCAGGGGACTCTAGCAAATCAGCCCCAGCATTTT,CAISAQGTLANQPQHF
-,TRBJ1-1,TRBV10-3,TRBD1,TGTGCCATCACCCGGGACAGGGGTAGCGCTGAAGCTTTCTTT,CAITRDRGSAEAFF
-,TRBJ2-1,TRBV12-3/TRBV12-4,TRBD1,TGTGCCAGCAGCGGGACAGGGTCCCTCTACAATGAGCAGTTCTTC,CASSGTGSLYNEQFF
-,TRBJ2-1,TRBV10-3,TRBD2,TGTGCCACCAGCAAACTAGCGGAATCCTTGGATGAGCAGTTCTTC,CATSKLAESLDEQFF
few,TRBJ1-2,TRBV20-1,-,TGCAGTGCTAGAGGCGACACGACGCGGACCCAACTATTCTATGGCTACACCTTC,CSARGDTTRTQLFYGYTF
-,TRBJ2-3,TRBV4-1,TRBD2,TGCGCCAGCAGCCAAGGCCTAGCGGGGGGGCCTGTCACAGATACGCAGTATTTT,CASSQGLAGGPVTDTQYF
-,TRBJ2-1,TRBV7-2,TRBD2,TGTGCCAGCAGCCCTCTGGGACTAGAAAATGAGCAGTTCTTC,CASSPLGLENEQFF
many,TRBJ2-5,TRBV6-6,-,TGTGCCAGCAGTTACTCATGGGAGACCCAGTACTTC,CASSYSWETQYF
many,TRBJ2-1,TRBV6-5,TRBD2,TGTGCCAGCAGTTACTCGATAGTCGGAGCGGGAGGGTCGCATGAGCAGTTCTTC,CASSYSIVGAGGSHEQFF
-,TRBJ2-1,TRBV15,-,TGTGCCACCAGCAGACCCGACAGTAATGAGCAGTTCTTC,CATSRPDSNEQFF
many,TRBJ2-1,TRBV6-6,TRBD2,TGTGCCAGCAGTCAGGGGGTAGCGGGAGGACATGAGCAGTTCTTC,CASSQGVAGGHEQFF
-,TRBJ2-1,TRBV12-3/TRBV12-4,TRBD2,TGTGCCAGCAGCCATATAGGGACTAGCGGGGGACGATACAATGAGCAGTTCTTC,CASSHIGTSGGRYNEQFF